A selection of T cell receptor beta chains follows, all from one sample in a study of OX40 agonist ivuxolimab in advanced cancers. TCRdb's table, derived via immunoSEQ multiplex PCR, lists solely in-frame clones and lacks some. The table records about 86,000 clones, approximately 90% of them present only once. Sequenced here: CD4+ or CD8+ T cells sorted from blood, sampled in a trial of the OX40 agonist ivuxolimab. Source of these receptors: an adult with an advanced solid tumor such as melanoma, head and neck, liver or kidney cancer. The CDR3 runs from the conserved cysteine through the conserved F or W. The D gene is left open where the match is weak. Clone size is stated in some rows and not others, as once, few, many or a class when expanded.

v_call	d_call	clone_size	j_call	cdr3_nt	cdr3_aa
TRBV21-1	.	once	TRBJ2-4	TGTGCCAGCAGCAAAGGCGGGCAATACCCCACCAAAAACATTCAGTACTTC	CASSKGGQYPTKNIQYF
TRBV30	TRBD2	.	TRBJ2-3	TGTGCCTGGAGTAGGAGCGGGAGGGGTACAGATACGCAGTATTTT	CAWSRSGRGTDTQYF
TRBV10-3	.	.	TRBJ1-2	TGTGCCATCAGTGACCTCGGGGGAGGGGGCTACACCTTC	CAISDLGGGGYTF
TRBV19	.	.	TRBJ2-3	TGTGCCAGTAGTTCGACCCGTGCTAGCACAGATACGCAGTATTTT	CASSSTRASTDTQYF
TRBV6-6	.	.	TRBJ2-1	TGTGCCAGCAGTTACTCTCGCGGTAGCTCCTACAATGAGCAGTTCTTC	CASSYSRGSSYNEQFF
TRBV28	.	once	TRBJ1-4	TGTGCCAGCTCCCAGGGTTTTGGATATGAAAAACTGTTTTTT	CASSQGFGYEKLFF
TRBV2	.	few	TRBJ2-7	TGTGCCAGCAGCCTTTTCGGCACCTCCACGGAGCAGTACTTC	CASSLFGTSTEQYF
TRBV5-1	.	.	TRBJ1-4	TGCGCCAGCCGGTCGGACAACTCTAATGAAAAACTGTTTTTT	CASRSDNSNEKLFF
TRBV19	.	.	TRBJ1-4	TGTGCCAGTAGTATACTAGACTCTGCTAATGAAAAACTGTTTTTT	CASSILDSANEKLFF
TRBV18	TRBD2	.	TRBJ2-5	TGTGCCAGCTCACCACGGACTAGCGGCGTTCAAGAGACCCAGTACTTC	CASSPRTSGVQETQYF
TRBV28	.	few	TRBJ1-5	TGTGCCAGCGGGGGCACACCGGATCAGCCCCAGCATTTT	CASGGTPDQPQHF
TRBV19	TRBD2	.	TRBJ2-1	TGTGCCAGTAGCTTAGCGGGAGGGCCGAAAAATGAGCAGTTCTTC	CASSLAGGPKNEQFF
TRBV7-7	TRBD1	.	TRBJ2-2	TGTGCTAGCAGCCCCGATTGGGACAGGGGTTTAAGCGGGGAGCTGTTTTTT	CASSPDWDRGLSGELFF
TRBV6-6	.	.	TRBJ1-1	TGTGCCAGCAGTTACTCGAGCGGCAGCATGAGAGCTTTCTTT	CASSYSSGSMRAFF
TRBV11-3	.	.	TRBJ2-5	TGTGCCAGCAGCTTAGGGGCGGGTCGTGAGACCCAGTACTTC	CASSLGAGRETQYF
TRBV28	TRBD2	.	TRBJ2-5	TGTGCCAGCAGGGGAAGCGGGAGAGAGACCCAGTACTTC	CASRGSGRETQYF
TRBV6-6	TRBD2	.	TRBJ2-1	TGTGCCAGCAGTTCGGAGCTAGCGGGTTACAATGAGCAGTTCTTC	CASSSELAGYNEQFF
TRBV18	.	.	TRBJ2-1	TGTGCCAGCTCACCGGTGATCTACAATGAGCAGTTCTTC	CASSPVIYNEQFF
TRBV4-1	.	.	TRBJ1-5	TGCGCCAGCAGCCAAGAGGGGGCTGTGGGCAATCAGCCCCAGCATTTT	CASSQEGAVGNQPQHF
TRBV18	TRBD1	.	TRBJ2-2	TGTGCCAGCTCACCATCGAGGGACAGGGGATACACCGGGGAGCTGTTTTTT	CASSPSRDRGYTGELFF
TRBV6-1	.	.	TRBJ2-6	TGTGCCAGCAGTGAACCGGGGTCTGGGGCCAACGTCCTGACTTTC	CASSEPGSGANVLTF
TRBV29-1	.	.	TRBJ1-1	TGCAGCGCCGGAGGGTTGGGCACTGAAGCTTTCTTT	CSAGGLGTEAFF
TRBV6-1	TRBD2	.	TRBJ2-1	TGTGCCAGCAGTGTTTTAGCGGGAGGGTACAATGAGCAGTTCTTC	CASSVLAGGYNEQFF
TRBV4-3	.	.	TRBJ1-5	TGCGCCAGCAGCCAAGACGGGGGGTCGGATCAGCCCCAGCATTTT	CASSQDGGSDQPQHF
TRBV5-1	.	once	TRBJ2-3	TGCGCCAGCAGCCGGTTAAGCACAGATACGCAGTATTTT	CASSRLSTDTQYF
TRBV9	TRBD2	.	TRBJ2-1	TGTGCCAGCAGCGCGGGACTAGCGGGAGTTTCTGAGCAGTTCTTC	CASSAGLAGVSEQFF
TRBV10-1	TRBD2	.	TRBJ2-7	TGCGCCAGCAGTGAGTCGACTAAGGGACTAGCGGGGTCCCTCTCGGTCGAGCAGTACTTC	CASSESTKGLAGSLSVEQYF
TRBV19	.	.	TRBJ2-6	TGTGCCAGTAGTAACTCAGGGACTGGGGCCAACGTCCTGACTTTC	CASSNSGTGANVLTF
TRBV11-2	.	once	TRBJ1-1	TGTGCCAGCAGCTCTTGGACAGAATTTTTGGGGAACACTGAAGCTTTCTTT	CASSSWTEFLGNTEAFF
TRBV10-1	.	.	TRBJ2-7	TGCGCCAGCAGTGATGGTCAGCGCACCTACGAGCAGTACTTC	CASSDGQRTYEQYF
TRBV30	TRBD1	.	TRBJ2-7	TGTGCCTGGAGGTACAGGGGTATCTACGAGCAGTACTTC	CAWRYRGIYEQYF
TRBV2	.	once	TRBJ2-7	TGTGCCAGCAGTGAAGCGGTCCCACTGAGCTCCTACGAGCAGTACTTC	CASSEAVPLSSYEQYF
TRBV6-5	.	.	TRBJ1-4	TGTGCCAGCAGTTGGGGGACGTATAATGAAAAACTGTTTTTT	CASSWGTYNEKLFF
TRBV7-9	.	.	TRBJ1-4	TGTGCCAGCAGCTTAGGGGGCACCTATGAAAAACTGTTTTTT	CASSLGGTYEKLFF
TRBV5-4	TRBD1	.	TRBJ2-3	TGTGCCAGCAGCTCAAAAAAGACAGGGGGAAGCACAGATACGCAGTATTTT	CASSSKKTGGSTDTQYF
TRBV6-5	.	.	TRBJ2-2	TGTGCCAGCAGCCGGGACGGACTAAACACCGGGGAGCTGTTTTTT	CASSRDGLNTGELFF
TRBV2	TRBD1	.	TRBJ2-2	TGTGCCAGCAGTGGGAGAGTTGGACAGGGGGCCTCCGGGGAGCTGTTTTTT	CASSGRVGQGASGELFF
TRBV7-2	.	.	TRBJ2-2	TGTGCCAGCAGCTTAAGGCCGGGTCGGACCGGGGAGCTGTTTTTT	CASSLRPGRTGELFF
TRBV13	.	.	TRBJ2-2	TGTGCCAGCAGCGGGTGGCTGGGCGAAACCGGGGAGCTGTTTTTT	CASSGWLGETGELFF
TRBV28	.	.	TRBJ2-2	TGTGCCAGCAGTTTCTGGGGCGGGAAGGGCACCGGGGAGCTGTTTTTT	CASSFWGGKGTGELFF
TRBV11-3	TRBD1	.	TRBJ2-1	TGTGCCAGCAGCTTAAACCCAGGGGGCTACAATGAGCAGTTCTTC	CASSLNPGGYNEQFF
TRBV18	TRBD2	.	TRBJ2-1	TGTGCCAGCTCACCACCTACGGCGAGCGGGAGGATTTACAATGAGCAGTTCTTC	CASSPPTASGRIYNEQFF
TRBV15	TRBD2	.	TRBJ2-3	TGTGCCACCAGCAGAGATAGGGCTAGCGGGAAGGCGGGTACGCAGTATTTT	CATSRDRASGKAGTQYF
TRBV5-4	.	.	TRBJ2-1	TGTGCCAGCAGCTTGAAGTCCTTCCATGGGGATGAGCAGTTCTTC	CASSLKSFHGDEQFF